Each of the 3 T cell receptor beta chains below was sequenced from the same sample in a study of read filtering for tumor transcriptome and immune sequencing. The library was built from roughly 400 ng RNA with molecular barcoded adaptors for alpha/delta and beta/gamma chains. Via MiXCR, TCRdb re-called the reads, giving one row per CDR3 protein. In the table there are nearly 60,000 distinct CDR3 sequences, about 12% of which are singletons. The sequencing sample was made of a population of CD138-negative cells sorted from bone marrow. These receptors were taken from a donor at least 40 years old with multiple myeloma.

There are many counts of this clonotype. The chain uses TRBV27 and TRBJ1-4; 10 nucleotides match TRBD1. Germline loops: CDR1 MNHEY, CDR2 SMNVEV (reference sequence). This CDR3 has 15 residues. V lost 4 bases to trimming and J lost 6 bases; unmatched junction nucleotides: 5. CDR3 protein: CASSSKTGGYEKLFF. CDR3 DNA: TGTGCCAGCAGTTCTAAGACAGGGGGCTATGAAAAACTGTTTTTT. Drawing the rest from reference TRBV27 and TRBJ1-4, the complete variable domain is EAQVTQNPRYLITVTGKKLTVTCSQNMNHEYMSWYRQDPGLGLRQIYYSMNVEVTDKGDVPEGYKVSRKEKRNFPLILESPSPNQTSLYFCASSSKTGGYEKLFFGSGTQLSVL.

This clonotype was observed at least ten times. The chain joins TRBV18 to TRBJ2-7; 7 bases are a match to TRBD1. Germline CDR1 is KGHSH and CDR2 is LQKENI. The CDR3 spans 14 residues. V shed 3 bases, J shed 1 base, and the junction held 3 bases outside the gene matches. The CDR3 is CASSPGTASYEQYF. The CDR3, as DNA: TGTGCCAGCTCACCCGGGACAGCATCCTACGAGCAGTACTTC. Full variable domain (remainder filled in from reference TRBV18 and TRBJ2-7): NAGVMQNPRHLVRRRGQEARLRCSPMKGHSHVYWYRQLPEEGLKFMVYLQKENIIDESGMPKERFSAEFPKEGPSILRIQQVVRGDSAAYFCASSPGTASYEQYFGPGTRLTVT.

For this clonotype: Given a much more abundant clone one base away, this may be a read error. V gene TRBV5-4 combines with J gene TRBJ1-1, with D possibly matching TRBD1 (5 bases). The germline V gene has CDR1 SGHNT and CDR2 YYREEE (reference sequence). The CDR3 spans 13 residues. CDR3 DNA: TGTGCCAGCAGCCCCGGCAGGGCCACTGAAGCTTCCTTT. It specifies CASSPGRATEASF.